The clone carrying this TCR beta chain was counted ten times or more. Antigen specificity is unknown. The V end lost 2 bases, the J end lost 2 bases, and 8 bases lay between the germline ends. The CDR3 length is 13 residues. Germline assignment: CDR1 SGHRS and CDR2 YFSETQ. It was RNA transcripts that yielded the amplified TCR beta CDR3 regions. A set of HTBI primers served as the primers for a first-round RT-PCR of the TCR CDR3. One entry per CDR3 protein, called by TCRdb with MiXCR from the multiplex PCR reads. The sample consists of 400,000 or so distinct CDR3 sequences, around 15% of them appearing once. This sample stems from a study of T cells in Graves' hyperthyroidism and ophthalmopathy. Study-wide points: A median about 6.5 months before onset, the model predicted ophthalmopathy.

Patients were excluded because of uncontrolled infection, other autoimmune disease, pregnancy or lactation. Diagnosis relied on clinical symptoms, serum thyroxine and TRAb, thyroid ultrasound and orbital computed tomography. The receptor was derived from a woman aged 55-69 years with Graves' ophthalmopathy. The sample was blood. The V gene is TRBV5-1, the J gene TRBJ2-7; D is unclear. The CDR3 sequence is CASSLGSTYEQYF. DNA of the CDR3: TGCGCCAGCAGCTTAGGAAGCACCTACGAGCAGTACTTC.